A single sample is the source of the 8 T cell receptor beta chains below, sequenced in a study of CD8 T cells in Susac syndrome. After extraction with the RNeasy kit, roughly 0.5 to 1 ug of the RNA was reverse transcribed using random hexamers. TCRdb analysed the immunoSEQ multiplex PCR reads with MiXCR anew, one entry per CDR3 protein. The sample lists 150,000 to 200,000 distinct CDR3 sequences, more than 90% occurring once. Sequenced: CD4+ T cells from PBMCs. These receptors were obtained from a human donor with multiple sclerosis.

The chain recombines TRBV12-3 or TRBV12-4 with TRBJ1-2; possibly TRBD1 for D (5 bases). Trimming took 5 bases from V and 7 from J, leaving 17 bases between them. The CDR3 has 14 amino acids. The CDR3 nucleotides are TGTGCCAGCAGTCCGGCCGCAGGGTTTCGTGGCTACACCTTC. This encodes CASSPAAGFRGYTF.

The genes are TRBV7-8 and TRBJ2-2; D is ambiguous. The CDR3 totals 16 residues. Germline assignment: CDR1 SGHVS and CDR2 FQNEAQ. V was trimmed by 0 bases and J by 1 base, leaving 9 bases between them. The CDR3 region has the DNA TGTGCCAGCAGCTTAGCGGGCGGTCGGAACACCGGGGAGCTGTTTTTT. It yields the protein CASSLAGGRNTGELFF. Together with reference TRBV7-8 and TRBJ2-2, the CDR3 gives the full variable domain: GAGVSQSPRYKVAKRGQDVALRCDPISGHVSLFWYQQALGQGPEFLTYFQNEAQLDKSGLPSDRFFAERPEGSVSTLKIQRTQQEDSAVYLCASSLAGGRNTGELFFGEGSRLTVL.

The chain links TRBV9 to TRBJ2-2, with TRBD1 matching over 9 bases. CDR1 SGDLS and CDR2 YYNGEE come from the germline V gene. The ends lost 3 bases at V and 7 bases at J; junction bases unmatched: 7. The CDR3 has 15 residues. The CDR3 reads CASSEGQGSVGELFF. CDR3 DNA sequence: TGTGCCAGCAGCGAGGGACAGGGTTCTGTCGGGGAGCTGTTTTTT.

This clonotype was seen just once. The gene calls are TRBV2 and TRBJ2-1; 9 positions match TRBD2. Germline assignment: CDR1 SNHLY and CDR2 FYNNEI. The CDR3 spans 13 residues. J was trimmed by 6 bases and V by 7 bases; bases with no gene match: 4. In DNA form, the CDR3 reads TGTGCCAGCAAAGTGCGGGGGGGCAATGAGCAGTTCTTC. Protein sequence: CASKVRGGNEQFF.

V usage is TRBV2 and J usage is TRBJ2-4; D may be TRBD2 (6 bases). CDR1 and CDR2 (germline): SNHLY, FYNNEI. The CDR3 consists of 13 residues. The V end lost 5 bases, the J end lost 8 bases, and 13 bases lay between the germline ends. This CDR3 reads CASSPPGGDIQYF. Written as DNA, the CDR3 is TGTGCCAGCAGTCCTCCCGGAGGGGACATTCAGTACTTC.

The J gene is TRBJ2-3, the V gene TRBV20-1; D not certain. The CDR3 has 12 amino acids. The V gene's germline CDR1 is DFQATT and CDR2 SNEGSKA (reference sequence). V was trimmed by 2 bases and J by 5 bases, leaving 8 bases between them. The CDR3 DNA reads as TGCAGTGCTAGAAAGGCACGAGATACGCAGTATTTT. Translating gives CSARKARDTQYF.

The J gene is TRBJ2-7, the V gene TRBV24-1, with TRBD1 as a possible D gene (5 bases). Per the germline V gene, CDR1 is KGHDR and CDR2 is SFDVKD. The CDR3 is 14 residues long. Trimming took 4 bases from V and 5 from J, leaving 14 bases between them. CDR3 DNA: TGTGCCACCAGTGAAACTCAGGGCCGCGACGAGCAGTACTTC. Translated, it gives CATSETQGRDEQYF.

In its sample, this clonotype was seen once. The chain recombines TRBV5-1 with TRBJ2-7, with unresolved D. Trimming cost V 2 bases and J 1 base, with 7 bases left between them. The CDR3 totals 13 residues. Germline V gives CDR1 SGHRS, CDR2 YFSETQ. The CDR3 nucleotides read TGCGCCAGCAGCTTCGCGCCTTCCTACGAGCAGTACTTC. It codes for CASSFAPSYEQYF.